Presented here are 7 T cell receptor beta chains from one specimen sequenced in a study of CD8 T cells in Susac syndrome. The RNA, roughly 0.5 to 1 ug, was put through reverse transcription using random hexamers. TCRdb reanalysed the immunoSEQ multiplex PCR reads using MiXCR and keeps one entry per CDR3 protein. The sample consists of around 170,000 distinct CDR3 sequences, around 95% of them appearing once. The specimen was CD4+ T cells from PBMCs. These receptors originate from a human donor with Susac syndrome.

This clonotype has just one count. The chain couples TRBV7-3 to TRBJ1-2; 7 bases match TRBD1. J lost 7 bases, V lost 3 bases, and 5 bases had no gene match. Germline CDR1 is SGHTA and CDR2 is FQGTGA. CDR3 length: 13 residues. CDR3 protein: CASSFPGGAGYTF. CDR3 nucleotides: TGTGCCAGCAGCTTCCCAGGGGGTGCTGGCTACACCTTC. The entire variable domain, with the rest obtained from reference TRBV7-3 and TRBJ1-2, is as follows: GAGVSQTPSNKVTEKGKYVELRCDPISGHTALYWYRQSLGQGPEFLIYFQGTGAADDSGLPNDRFFAVRPEGSVSTLKIQRTERGDSAVYLCASSFPGGAGYTFGSGTRLTVV.

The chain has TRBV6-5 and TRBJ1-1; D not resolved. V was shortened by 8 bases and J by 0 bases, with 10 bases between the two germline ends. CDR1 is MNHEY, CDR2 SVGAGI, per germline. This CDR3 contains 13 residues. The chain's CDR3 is CASGGDLNTEAFF. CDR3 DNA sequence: TGTGCCAGCGGTGGGGATTTGAACACTGAAGCTTTCTTT.

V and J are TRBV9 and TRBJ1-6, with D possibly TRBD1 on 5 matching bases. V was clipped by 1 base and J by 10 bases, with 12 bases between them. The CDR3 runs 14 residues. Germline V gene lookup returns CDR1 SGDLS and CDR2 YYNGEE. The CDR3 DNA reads TGTGCCAGCAGCGTAAGGGGAAGTCAGTCACCCCTCCACTTT. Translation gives CASSVRGSQSPLHF.

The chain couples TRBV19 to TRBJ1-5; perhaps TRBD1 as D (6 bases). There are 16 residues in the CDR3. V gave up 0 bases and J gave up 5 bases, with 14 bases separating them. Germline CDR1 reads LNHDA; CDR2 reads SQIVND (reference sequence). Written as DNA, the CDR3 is TGTGCCAGTAGTATAGATGGGGGGCAGGGCTATCAGCCCCAGCATTTT. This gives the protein CASSIDGGQGYQPQHF.

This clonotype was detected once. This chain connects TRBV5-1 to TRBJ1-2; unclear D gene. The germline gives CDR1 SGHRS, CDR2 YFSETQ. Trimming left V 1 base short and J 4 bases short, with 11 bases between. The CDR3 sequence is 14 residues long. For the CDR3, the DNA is TGCGCCAGCAGCTTGTCGGCAACTCCCTATGGCTACACCTTC. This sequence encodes CASSLSATPYGYTF. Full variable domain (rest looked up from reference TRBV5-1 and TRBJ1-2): KAGVTQTPRYLIKTRGQQVTLSCSPISGHRSVSWYQQTPGQGLQFLFEYFSETQRNKGNFPGRFSGRQFSNSRSEMNVSTLELGDSALYLCASSLSATPYGYTFGSGTRLTVV.

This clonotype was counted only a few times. CDR3 loop: CASSPNGLGNQETQYF. The CDR3 DNA reads as TGTGCCAGCAGCCCTAACGGATTAGGGAACCAAGAGACCCAGTACTTC. The rearrangement uses TRBV7-2 and TRBJ2-5; D call uncertain. Germline-derived CDR1 and CDR2 are SGHTA and FQGNSA. V shed 5 bases and J shed 0 bases, with 16 bases lying between them. This CDR3 has 16 amino acids.

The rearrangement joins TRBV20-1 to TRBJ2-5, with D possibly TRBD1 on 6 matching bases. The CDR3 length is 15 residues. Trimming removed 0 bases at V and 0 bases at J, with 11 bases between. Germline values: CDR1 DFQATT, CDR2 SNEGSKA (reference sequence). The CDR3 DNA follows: TGCAGTGCTAGAGATCCCACAGGGTACCAAGAGACCCAGTACTTC. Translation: CSARDPTGYQETQYF.